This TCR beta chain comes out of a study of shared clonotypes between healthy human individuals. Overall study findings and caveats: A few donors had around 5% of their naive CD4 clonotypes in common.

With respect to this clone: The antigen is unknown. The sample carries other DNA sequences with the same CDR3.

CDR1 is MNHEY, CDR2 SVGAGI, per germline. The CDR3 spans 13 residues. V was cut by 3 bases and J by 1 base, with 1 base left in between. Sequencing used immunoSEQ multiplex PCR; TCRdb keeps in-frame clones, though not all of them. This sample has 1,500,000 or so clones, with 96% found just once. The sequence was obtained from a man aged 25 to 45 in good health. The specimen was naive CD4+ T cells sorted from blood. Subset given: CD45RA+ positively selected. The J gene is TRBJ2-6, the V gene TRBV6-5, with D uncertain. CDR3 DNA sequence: TGTGCCAGCAGTTATTCTGGGGCCAACGTCCTGACTTTC. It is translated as CASSYSGANVLTF.